Shown below are 21 T cell receptor beta chains from a single sample sequenced in a study of shared clonotypes between healthy human individuals. Sequencing was performed with immunoSEQ multiplex PCR; in TCRdb, only in-frame clones are kept and a portion is missing. The table has 2,100,000 or so clones, almost 96% seen once; the top ten hold roughly 0.13%. The sequenced material came from naive CD4+ T cells sorted from blood. Subset described: CD45RA+ positively selected. The source of these receptors is a man younger than 35 in good health.

The gene calls are TRBV2 and TRBJ1-4; no clear D gene. Trimming stripped 5 bases from V and 5 bases from J, with 9 bases between. The CDR3 totals 13 residues. Looked up from germline, CDR1 is SNHLY and CDR2 is FYNNEI. CDR3 DNA sequence: TGTGCCAGCAGTTACCTGAGCAATGAAAAACTGTTTTTT. Translating gives CASSYLSNEKLFF.

The chain couples TRBV2 to TRBJ2-5; D unclear. Trimming cost V 7 bases and J 0 bases, with 12 bases left between them. CDR1 and CDR2 (germline): SNHLY, FYNNEI. The length of the CDR3 is 14 residues. CDR3: CASTPGRNQETQYF. The CDR3 DNA sequence: TGTGCCAGCACCCCCGGACGGAACCAAGAGACCCAGTACTTC.

This chain joins TRBV10-3 and TRBJ2-7, with D perhaps TRBD2 (5 bases). Deletions cut 0 bases from V and 6 bases from J, with 15 bases between. The CDR3 runs to 15 residues. The germline gives CDR1 ENHRY, CDR2 SYGVKD. CDR3 DNA: TGTGCCATCAGTGAGTCGAGAGGGTTAGCAGGCGAGCAGTACTTC. It codes for CAISESRGLAGEQYF.

The V call is TRBV6-5, the J call TRBJ2-7, with a weak D call TRBD2 (7 bases). The germline V gene has CDR1 MNHEY and CDR2 SVGAGI. The CDR3 loop spans 12 amino acids. V dropped 7 bases and J dropped 6 bases, with 13 bases sitting between them. CDR3 nucleotide sequence: TGTGCCAGCACATCGGGGGGCCGCGAGCAGTACTTC. As protein: CASTSGGREQYF.

This chain connects TRBV7-9 to TRBJ1-3, with a tentative D call TRBD1 (5 bases). The V gene lost 6 bases and the J gene lost 0 bases, with 9 bases spanning the gap. The CDR3 spans 14 residues. Germline V gene lookup returns CDR1 SEHNR and CDR2 FQNEAQ (reference sequence). CDR3: CASSHDSSGNTIYF. The CDR3 region has the DNA TGTGCCAGCAGTCATGACAGCTCTGGAAACACCATATATTTT.

On this clone: Within the sample, other DNA sequences also encode this same CDR3. The gene calls are TRBV19 and TRBJ2-2; D gene uncertain. V gave up 2 bases and J gave up 5 bases, with 0 bases separating them. Germline CDR1 reads LNHDA; CDR2 reads SQIVND (reference sequence). The CDR3 spans 11 residues. The CDR3 is CASSITGELFF. In DNA form, the CDR3 reads TGTGCCAGTAGTATAACCGGGGAGCTGTTTTTT.

This chain connects TRBV9 to TRBJ1-2; no reliable D call. The germline V gene has CDR1 SGDLS and CDR2 YYNGEE. The V end was cut by 4 bases, the J end by 5 bases, with 18 bases between. CDR3 length equals 15 residues. As DNA, the CDR3 is TGTGCCAGCAGCCCTAGTCACTCCAACGGGTATGGCTACACCTTC. Amino acid sequence: CASSPSHSNGYGYTF.

The genes are TRBV6-1 and TRBJ1-1, with TRBD1 as a possible D gene (5 bases). Looked up from germline, CDR1 is MNHNS and CDR2 is SASEGT. This CDR3 is built from 13 residues. Trimming pared 10 bases from V and 8 bases from J, leaving 20 bases between. In DNA form, the CDR3 reads TGTGCCATCGTCAGGGCCGTTCGATTGGAAGCTTTCTTT. Amino acid sequence: CAIVRAVRLEAFF.

The J gene is TRBJ2-5, the V gene TRBV6-6; 9 bases fit TRBD2. After removal of 6 bases from V and 5 bases from J, the junction contained 7 bases not matched to a gene. Germline CDR1 MNHNY, CDR2 SVGAGI (reference sequence). The CDR3 is made up of 14 amino acids. The CDR3 bases are TGTGCCAGCAGCATAGCGGGAGTAGAGGAGACCCAGTACTTC. Translated, it gives CASSIAGVEETQYF.

This sequence joins TRBV7-9 and TRBJ2-1, with 11 positions matching TRBD2. The CDR3 contains 17 residues. Trimming at V came to 6 bases and at J to 4 bases, leaving 11 bases not matched to a gene. The germline gives CDR1 SEHNR, CDR2 FQNEAQ (reference sequence). The chain's CDR3 is CASRPWHSGRAYNEQFF. In nucleotides, the CDR3 is TGTGCCAGCAGACCTTGGCATAGCGGGAGGGCGTACAATGAGCAGTTCTTC.

This rearrangement joins TRBV15 to TRBJ2-7; 9 bases map to TRBD2. The CDR3 is made up of 15 amino acids. Trimming cost V 0 bases and J 3 bases; bases outside gene matches: 3. Germline V gene data show CDR1 as LNHNV and CDR2 as YYDKDF (reference sequence). CDR3 DNA sequence: TGTGCCACCAGCAGAGATACAGCGGGGGGCTACGAGCAGTACTTC. Protein sequence: CATSRDTAGGYEQYF.

The rearrangement joins TRBV18 to TRBJ2-7; D is possibly TRBD1 or TRBD2 (5 bases each). Germline CDR1 reads KGHSH; CDR2 reads LQKENI. The V end was cut by 0 bases, the J end by 0 bases, with 12 bases between. The CDR3 is 16 residues long. CDR3 coding DNA: TGTGCCAGCTCACCACCGGGAAGGGACGGCTCCTACGAGCAGTACTTC. Protein: CASSPPGRDGSYEQYF.

DNA of the CDR3: TGTGCCAGCAGCGCGACAGGGTCGGGCAATCAGCCCCAGCATTTT. Translation: CASSATGSGNQPQHF. V usage is TRBV9 and J usage is TRBJ1-5; TRBD1 aligns across 7 bases. V shed 3 bases, J shed 2 bases, and the junction held 5 bases outside the gene matches. CDR3 length: 15 residues. Germline V CDR1 and CDR2: SGDLS, YYNGEE.

This sequence joins TRBV6-5 and TRBJ1-1; tentatively, D is TRBD1 (6 bases). From germline, CDR1 is MNHEY and CDR2 SVGAGI. The germline V and J ends were trimmed by 0 bases and 4 bases, with 12 bases remaining between them. The CDR3 is made up of 15 amino acids. The DNA of the CDR3 is TGTGCCAGCAGTTACTCGAGCGGGGGCGGCACTGAAGCTTTCTTT. It encodes CASSYSSGGGTEAFF.

CDR3 DNA: TGTGCCAGCAGCGTAGAGGGACTAGCCCATGCTGGTGAGCAGTTCTTC. The encoded protein is CASSVEGLAHAGEQFF. J is TRBJ2-1 and V is TRBV9; 9 bases line up with TRBD2. Germline V CDR1 and CDR2: SGDLS, YYNGEE. The CDR3 contains 16 residues. The trim removed 0 bases at V and 9 bases at J, leaving 10 bases unmatched. Drawing the rest from reference TRBV9 and TRBJ2-1, the complete variable domain is DSGVTQTPKHLITATGQRVTLRCSPRSGDLSVYWYQQSLDQGLQFLIQYYNGEERAKGNILERFSAQQFPDLHSELNLSSLELGDSALYFCASSVEGLAHAGEQFFGPGTRLTVL.

The chain combines TRBV7-9 with TRBJ2-1; 10 bases agree with TRBD2. Trimming took 3 bases from V and 6 from J; bases not matched to a gene: 8. The CDR3 contains 16 residues. CDR1 and CDR2 from the germline V gene are SEHNR and FQNEAQ (reference sequence). CDR3 DNA sequence: TGTGCCAGCAGCTTGCTCGCCAAGCGGGAGGGCAATGAGCAGTTCTTC. It encodes CASSLLAKREGNEQFF.

As for this clone: The same CDR3 can be traced to other DNA sequences in this sample. The chain has TRBV9 and TRBJ1-3, with D perhaps matching TRBD1 (6 bases). Germline lookup yields CDR1 SGDLS and CDR2 YYNGEE. The CDR3 has 15 residues. Between the trimmed V and J ends, which lost 4 bases and 0 bases, there was a span of 11 bases. The CDR3 DNA is TGTGCCAGCAGCAAAGGACAGAGCTCTGGAAACACCATATATTTT. Protein: CASSKGQSSGNTIYF.

Here the CDR3 reads CASSQTGTASYEQYF. DNA of the CDR3: TGTGCCAGCAGTCAGACCGGGACGGCCTCCTACGAGCAGTACTTC. The chain carries TRBV11-2 and TRBJ2-7; D assignment may be TRBD1 or TRBD2 (5 bases each). The CDR3 loop spans 15 amino acids. The V gene lost 6 bases and the J gene lost 0 bases, with 15 bases spanning the gap. The germline V gene has CDR1 SGHAT and CDR2 FQNNGV.

The J gene is TRBJ2-2, the V gene TRBV2; the D is unclear. Germline loops: CDR1 SNHLY, CDR2 FYNNEI. The germline V and J ends were trimmed by 6 bases and 0 bases, with 11 bases remaining between them. The CDR3 runs 15 residues. CDR3 region: CASRGGSTNTGELFF. The CDR3 DNA sequence: TGTGCCAGCAGGGGTGGATCTACGAACACCGGGGAGCTGTTTTTT.

CDR3 sequence: CASSRRRDTGELFF. In nucleotides, the CDR3 is TGTGCCAGCAGCCGCCGCAGGGACACCGGGGAGCTGTTTTTT. This chain joins TRBV7-2 and TRBJ2-2; weak D call: TRBD1 (5 bases). The germline V gene has CDR1 SGHTA and CDR2 FQGNSA. CDR3 size: 14 residues. The V end lost 5 bases, the J end lost 3 bases, and 10 bases lay between the germline ends. Filled out from reference TRBV7-2 and TRBJ2-2, the complete variable domain reads GAGVSQSPSNKVTEKGKDVELRCDPISGHTALYWYRQSLGQGLEFLIYFQGNSAPDKSGLPSDRFSAERTGGSVSTLTIQRTQQEDSAVYLCASSRRRDTGELFFGEGSRLTVL.

V and J are TRBV27 and TRBJ2-1; maybe TRBD2 (6 bases). The CDR3 is 19 amino acids. The ends were cut back, 0 bases at V and 0 bases at J, with 18 bases in the middle. Looked up from germline, CDR1 is MNHEY and CDR2 is SMNVEV (reference sequence). The CDR3 region is CASSLSTASAPSSYNEQFF. The CDR3 DNA reads as TGTGCCAGCAGTTTATCAACAGCTAGCGCCCCCAGCTCCTACAATGAGCAGTTCTTC.